The present TCR beta chain was sequenced within a study of T cells after yellow fever vaccination. The table lists this clonotype with a few counts. Its antigen is not identified. Study-wide results and limits: Once the booster was given, most primary-vaccination clones reappeared, at about 95% for CD4 and 85% to 90% for CD8. The bulk population could contribute abundant contaminating clonotypes to FACS-sorted repertoires.

TCRdb re-called the 5' RACE reads with MiXCR, one entry per CDR3 protein. This table holds a few hundred thousand distinct CDR3 sequences, around a sixth found once. The receptor's source is a young man who received the YFV17D yellow fever vaccine. The sample was PBMCs, taken more than 4 days after the first yellow fever vaccination.

DNA of the CDR3: TGCAGCGTTCCAACAGGGGCAGAGACCCAGTACTTC. Amino acids: CSVPTGAETQYF. The chain has TRBV29-1 and TRBJ2-5; 7 bases agree with TRBD1. With V trimmed by 5 bases and J by 4 bases, 4 bases remained unmatched. The CDR3 length is 12 residues. Germline CDR1 is SQVTM and CDR2 is ANQGSEA.